The 30 T cell receptor beta chains below all came from one sample that was sequenced in a study of T cell repertoires in cytomegalovirus infection. Each CDR3 protein is one row after TCRdb ran MiXCR on the reads. The table lists approximately 180,000 distinct CDR3 sequences, roughly a fifth of them singletons. Sequencing was done on a sample of PBMCs. Source of these receptors: a human donor in good health (CMV status not recorded). Some clones in this sample may be carry-over from other donors' samples.

This chain uses TRBV5-1 with TRBJ2-7; TRBD2 aligns across 10 bases. The CDR3 consists of 17 residues. Losses at the gene ends were 3 bases for V and 1 base for J; bases not matched to a gene: 10. Germline V gene data show CDR1 as SGHRS and CDR2 as YFSETQ. The CDR3, as DNA: TGCGCCAGCAGCTACCCCCGAGCGGGGGGGTCTTCCTACGAGCAGTACTTC. Its protein product is CASSYPRAGGSSYEQYF.

The chain couples TRBV11-2 to TRBJ2-7; D call uncertain. Germline V gives CDR1 SGHAT, CDR2 FQNNGV. The V gene lost 5 bases and the J gene lost 1 base, with 15 bases spanning the gap. The CDR3 has 15 residues. CDR3 residues: CASSPRRTTSYEQYF. Written as DNA, the CDR3 is TGTGCCAGCAGCCCCCGTCGGACCACGTCCTACGAGCAGTACTTC.

The chain employs TRBV29-1 and TRBJ2-7; D may be TRBD1 or TRBD2 (5 bases each). The CDR3 spans 12 residues. Trimming shortened V by 4 bases and J by 2 bases, and 9 bases separated the two germline ends. The germline CDR1 and CDR2 sequences are SQVTM and ANQGSEA. DNA of the CDR3: TGCAGCGTTGGGGGGAATACCTACGAGCAGTACTTC. Its protein is CSVGGNTYEQYF.

This clonotype showed up just a few times. The J gene is TRBJ2-1, the V gene TRBV29-1, with D hard to call. The V and J ends lost 3 bases and 4 bases respectively, with 10 bases between them. The germline gives CDR1 SQVTM, CDR2 ANQGSEA. The CDR3 runs 13 residues. The CDR3 region is CSVDRASYNEQFF. The DNA of the CDR3 is TGCAGCGTTGATAGGGCCTCTTACAATGAGCAGTTCTTC.

In the case of this clonotype: A junction end diverges from the germline sequence, so it may reflect a read error. The chain joins TRBV7-6 to TRBJ2-7; the D gene is possibly TRBD1 (6 bases). Germline CDR1 and CDR2: SGHVS and FNYEAQ. The CDR3 is made up of 15 amino acids. The CDR3: CASSPRTAVSYAQYF. The CDR3, as DNA: TGTGCCAGCAGCCCCCGGACAGCTGTTTCCTACGCGCAGTACTTC.

Only one count was recorded for this clonotype. The chain employs TRBV7-3 and TRBJ2-5; D call uncertain. Trimming pared 4 bases from V and 4 bases from J, leaving 16 bases between. Germline V gives CDR1 SGHTA, CDR2 FQGTGA. The CDR3 spans 15 residues. Here the CDR3 reads CASSSTANEGETQYF. CDR3 DNA: TGTGCCAGCAGCTCGACTGCCAACGAAGGAGAGACCCAGTACTTC.

The sample holds many counts of this clonotype. The V call is TRBV11-2, the J call TRBJ1-1; D not certain. Deletions cut 0 bases from V and 9 bases from J, with 8 bases between. The CDR3 has 12 residues. Germline-derived CDR1 and CDR2 are SGHAT and FQNNGV. For the CDR3, the DNA is TGTGCCAGCAGCTTAGAGGTTGCCAAAGCTTTCTTT. Its translation is CASSLEVAKAFF.

This clonotype occurred many times. This chain links TRBV6-1 with TRBJ2-2; D may be TRBD1 (6 bases). Per the germline V gene, CDR1 is MNHNS and CDR2 is SASEGT. Trimming removed 6 bases at V and 6 bases at J, with 17 bases between. The CDR3 extends over 15 amino acids. The CDR3, as DNA: TGTGCCAGCAGGGACAGAGGCGGATGGGCCGGGGAGCTGTTTTTT. This codes for CASRDRGGWAGELFF.

This clonotype showed up many times. This chain connects TRBV28 to TRBJ2-4; 7 nucleotides align to TRBD1. CDR1 is MDHEN and CDR2 is SYDVKM in the germline V gene. CDR3 length: 15 amino acids. With V trimmed by 4 bases and J by 0 bases, 3 bases remained unmatched. In DNA, the CDR3 is TGTGCCAGCAGTTCCCCAGGGGGAGCCAAAAACATTCAGTACTTC. It yields the protein CASSSPGGAKNIQYF.

This clonotype was counted between two and nine times. The chain is built from TRBV7-9 and TRBJ2-1; 7 positions match TRBD1. Germline V gene sequence: CDR1 SEHNR, CDR2 FQNEAQ (reference sequence). This CDR3 has 18 amino acids. The junction had 16 bases not matched to a gene; V was cut back by 5 bases and J by 3 bases. CDR3 coding DNA: TGTGCCAGCAGCCTCACAGGGGCCACGGGCGAGGGCTACAATGAGCAGTTCTTC. It encodes CASSLTGATGEGYNEQFF.

This clonotype occurred a few times. CDR3: CSARAFEGRETQYF. Written as DNA, the CDR3 is TGCAGTGCTAGGGCCTTCGAGGGGAGGGAGACCCAGTACTTC. The chain uses TRBV20-1 and TRBJ2-5, with D maybe TRBD2 (6 bases). Trimming took off 3 bases at V and 5 bases at J, with 16 bases between the two ends. The CDR3 is 14 amino acids. CDR1 and CDR2 from the germline V gene are DFQATT and SNEGSKA (reference sequence).

The chain couples TRBV11-2 to TRBJ2-1; 8 positions agree with TRBD2. Germline V gene sequence: CDR1 SGHAT, CDR2 FQNNGV. The V segment lost 5 bases and the J segment 5 bases; nucleotides outside the gene matches: 8. The CDR3 is 15 residues long. CDR3 residues: CASSPRTSSHNEQFF. CDR3 bases: TGTGCCAGCAGCCCTCGGACTAGCAGCCACAATGAGCAGTTCTTC.

This clonotype occurred many times. The V and J genes are TRBV7-3 and TRBJ2-3; D is possibly TRBD1 (7 bases). CDR3 length equals 15 residues. Trimming stripped 4 bases from V and 5 bases from J, with 16 bases between. Germline CDR1 and CDR2: SGHTA and FQGTGA. The CDR3 reads CASSSLGQEGDTQYF. In DNA form, the CDR3 reads TGTGCCAGCAGCTCCCTTGGACAGGAGGGAGATACGCAGTATTTT.

Ten or more counts support this clonotype. J is TRBJ2-7 and V is TRBV7-2; 8 bases match TRBD1. The CDR3 sequence is 14 residues long. Germline loops: CDR1 SGHTA, CDR2 FQGNSA. After removal of 1 base from V and 6 bases from J, the junction contained 5 bases not matched to a gene. The DNA of the CDR3 is TGTGCCAGCAGCTTAGGACAGGGGAATAGCGAGCAGTACTTC. It encodes CASSLGQGNSEQYF.

The chain is built from TRBV2 and TRBJ2-2; the D is unclear. Germline V lookup: CDR1 SNHLY, CDR2 FYNNEI. Trimming shortened V by 6 bases and J by 1 base, and 9 bases separated the two germline ends. This CDR3 is 14 amino acids long. CDR3 coding DNA: TGTGCCAGCAGCGCGGAGCAGAACACCGGGGAGCTGTTTTTT. It codes for CASSAEQNTGELFF.

Many counts were recorded for this clonotype. The rearrangement joins TRBV7-2 to TRBJ2-3; 13 bases line up with TRBD2. This CDR3 spans 15 amino acids. Germline V CDR1 and CDR2: SGHTA, FQGNSA. The V segment lost 5 bases and the J segment 5 bases; nucleotides outside the gene matches: 4. CDR3 in DNA: TGTGCCAGCAGCAGCAGGACTAGCGGGAGAGATACGCAGTATTTT. This codes for CASSSRTSGRDTQYF.

The CDR3 sequence is CASSFKLSTDTQYF. The CDR3 nucleotides read TGTGCCAGCAGCTTTAAGCTTAGCACAGATACGCAGTATTTT. V gene TRBV7-2 combines with J gene TRBJ2-3; D is uncertain. Trimming removed 3 bases at V and 0 bases at J, with 7 bases between. The CDR3 length is 14 residues. Germline CDR1 and CDR2: SGHTA and FQGNSA.

This clonotype was detected only a few times. This chain uses TRBV15 with TRBJ1-1; D perhaps matches TRBD1 (6 bases). The V end lost 5 bases, the J end lost 5 bases, and 15 bases lay between the germline ends. The CDR3 covers 14 residues. From germline, CDR1 is LNHNV and CDR2 YYDKDF (reference sequence). The CDR3 is CATSLKQGGTEAFF. In DNA, the CDR3 is TGTGCCACCAGCCTCAAACAGGGAGGGACTGAAGCTTTCTTT.

The genes are TRBV20-1 and TRBJ1-1; no clear D gene. Germline V gene lookup returns CDR1 DFQATT and CDR2 SNEGSKA (reference sequence). CDR3 length: 14 residues. V lost 3 bases and J lost 0, with 11 bases in between. The CDR3 bases are TGCAGTGCTAGGCGGGCCGTCATGAACACTGAAGCTTTCTTT. It yields the protein CSARRAVMNTEAFF.

This clonotype was picked up a small number of times. This chain connects TRBV10-2 to TRBJ1-1; the D is unclear. The CDR3 covers 15 residues. The V gene lost 7 bases and the J gene lost 1 base, with 16 bases spanning the gap. Germline loops: CDR1 WSHSY, CDR2 SAAADI. CDR3 amino acids: CASTLRTASNTEAFF. The CDR3 DNA reads as TGCGCCAGCACCCTTAGGACCGCATCGAACACTGAAGCTTTCTTT.

The chain couples TRBV4-2 to TRBJ2-3; no reliable D call. V was cut by 1 base and J by 0 bases, with 8 bases left in between. The CDR3 spans 15 residues. CDR1 is LGHNA and CDR2 is YNFKEQ in the germline V gene. In DNA, the CDR3 is TGTGCCAGCAGCCAAGTGGGAACTAGCACAGATACGCAGTATTTT. Translation: CASSQVGTSTDTQYF.

This clonotype was counted many times. V is TRBV19 and J is TRBJ2-7; D is perhaps TRBD1 (6 bases). From germline, CDR1 is LNHDA and CDR2 SQIVND (reference sequence). Trimming took 3 bases from V and 1 from J, leaving 10 bases between them. CDR3 size: 14 residues. CDR3 residues: CASSIRQGSYEQYF. In nucleotides, the CDR3 is TGTGCCAGTAGTATTCGTCAGGGGTCCTACGAGCAGTACTTC.

This clonotype showed up many times. The chain carries TRBV6-2 or TRBV6-3 and TRBJ1-1, with D perhaps matching TRBD1 (6 bases). Germline-derived CDR1 and CDR2 are MNHEY and SVGEGT. The ends were cut back, 6 bases at V and 3 bases at J, with 14 bases in the middle. This CDR3 region has 14 residues. CDR3 residues: CASRSRGEYTEAFF. DNA of the CDR3: TGTGCCAGCAGGTCCAGGGGAGAGTACACTGAAGCTTTCTTT.

There are a few counts of this clonotype. The CDR3 here is CASSTQAPYGYTF. The CDR3, as DNA: TGTGCCAGCAGTACCCAAGCCCCTTATGGCTACACCTTC. The rearrangement links TRBV28 to TRBJ1-2; D uncertain. V dropped 5 bases and J dropped 5 bases, with 12 bases sitting between them. Looked up from germline, CDR1 is MDHEN and CDR2 is SYDVKM. CDR3 size: 13 residues.

J is TRBJ2-7 and V is TRBV20-1, with 10 bases identical to TRBD1. There are 14 residues in the CDR3. Germline CDR1 DFQATT, CDR2 SNEGSKA (reference sequence). V was pared by 3 bases and J by 7 bases, with 9 bases of the junction left unmatched. The CDR3 coding sequence is TGCAGTGCTAGCTTGGGACAGGGGATGCGGGAGCAGTACTTC. Protein: CSASLGQGMREQYF.

V gene TRBV19 combines with J gene TRBJ1-2, with D possibly TRBD1 on 5 matching bases. V lost 2 bases to trimming and J lost 6 bases, with 10 bases between them. CDR1 and CDR2 (germline): LNHDA, SQIVND (reference sequence). CDR3 length equals 13 residues. Here the CDR3 DNA reads TGTGCCAGTAGTATAACAGGCCCAGATGGCTACACCTTC. Translation gives CASSITGPDGYTF. Together with reference TRBV19 and TRBJ1-2, the CDR3 gives the full variable domain: DGGITQSPKYLFRKEGQNVTLSCEQNLNHDAMYWYRQDPGQGLRLIYYSQIVNDFQKGDIAEGYSVSREKKESFPLTVTSAQKNPTAFYLCASSITGPDGYTFGSGTRLTVV.

This clonotype was counted a few times. The CDR3 loop reads CASSSGMARSGANVLTF. The CDR3 nucleotides read TGTGCCAGCAGTTCAGGAATGGCCAGGTCTGGGGCCAACGTCCTGACTTTC. The chain employs TRBV2 and TRBJ2-6; D gene ambiguous. Germline loops: CDR1 SNHLY, CDR2 FYNNEI. V lost 5 bases and J lost 1, with 15 bases in between. This CDR3 has 17 amino acids.

The chain is built from TRBV19 and TRBJ1-6; D remains unclear. This CDR3 contains 13 residues. In germline, CDR1 is LNHDA, CDR2 SQIVND (reference sequence). The ends were cut back, 2 bases at V and 15 bases at J, with 14 bases in the middle. The CDR3 loop reads CASSIRSPERLHF. In nucleotides, the CDR3 is TGTGCCAGTAGTATACGCAGCCCTGAGCGCCTCCACTTT. The full variable domain, with the rest looked up from reference TRBV19 and TRBJ1-6, is DGGITQSPKYLFRKEGQNVTLSCEQNLNHDAMYWYRQDPGQGLRLIYYSQIVNDFQKGDIAEGYSVSREKKESFPLTVTSAQKNPTAFYLCASSIRSPERLHFGNGTRLTVT.

This clonotype was seen ten or more times. The chain combines TRBV7-8 with TRBJ2-2, with a possible D match to TRBD2 (5 bases). The CDR3 runs to 15 residues. Germline V CDR1 and CDR2: SGHVS, FQNEAQ. V was pared by 1 base and J by 9 bases, with 15 bases between. CDR3 DNA sequence: TGTGCCAGCAGCTTAGTGACTACCGGGCCCCGGGAGCTGTTTTTT. Encoded protein: CASSLVTTGPRELFF.

The rearrangement joins TRBV4-2 to TRBJ1-1; D remains unclear. Deletions cut 0 bases from V and 5 bases from J, with 7 bases between. The CDR3 contains 13 residues. The germline gives CDR1 LGHNA, CDR2 YNFKEQ. The CDR3 DNA follows: TGTGCCAGCAGCCAAGAGGGGTTTACTGAAGCTTTCTTT. This encodes CASSQEGFTEAFF.